Listed below are T cell receptor beta chains from one sample, sequenced in a study of OX40 agonist ivuxolimab in advanced cancers. Generated by immunoSEQ multiplex PCR, the TCRdb table keeps only in-frame clones and is missing some. This sample carries 70,000 or so clones, roughly nine tenths of them seen once, and the ten largest clones take about 2.1%. This specimen consisted of CD4+ or CD8+ T cells sorted from blood, obtained in a trial of the OX40 agonist ivuxolimab. The receptors stem from an adult with an advanced solid tumor such as melanoma, head and neck, liver or kidney cancer. CDR3s include the opening cysteine and the closing phenylalanine or tryptophan. The order of the fields is CDR3 DNA, CDR3 protein, V gene, clone size, D gene, J gene. A D gene is named only where the DNA matches it firmly. A clone size is listed for some rows: how often the clone was seen (once, few, many), or a class if it is expanded.

TGTGCCAGCAGCCCAACCGCGGGGGTCTCGATGCGCGAGCAGTACTTC,CASSPTAGVSMREQYF,TRBV11-2,NA,TRBD2,TRBJ2-7
TGTGCCAGCAGTTACACCGGAGCTAGCACAGATACGCAGTATTTT,CASSYTGASTDTQYF,TRBV6-5,NA,NA,TRBJ2-3
TGTGCCAGCAGCTTGGGGGGGACCTCCTACAATGAGCAGTTCTTC,CASSLGGTSYNEQFF,TRBV7-2,NA,TRBD2,TRBJ2-1
TGTGCCAGCTCACCACCGTGGATACAGGCTATCCCACCCCTCCACTTT,CASSPPWIQAIPPLHF,TRBV18,NA,NA,TRBJ1-6
TGTGCCAGCAGCTTAGCGCCGAATGAGCAGTTCTTC,CASSLAPNEQFF,TRBV11-1,NA,NA,TRBJ2-1
TGTGCCACCAGCGAGGTGGGAGTCTACCTAGACACCGGGGAGCTGTTTTTT,CATSEVGVYLDTGELFF,TRBV15,NA,NA,TRBJ2-2
TGTGCCAGCAGCTTAGAAGAAAATCAGCCCCAGCATTTT,CASSLEENQPQHF,TRBV7-6,NA,NA,TRBJ1-5
TGTGCCTTCTTCCGGGACAGACCCTACGAGCAGTACTTC,CAFFRDRPYEQYF,TRBV30,NA,TRBD1,TRBJ2-7
TGTGCCAGCAGCTTTACAGGGGCTAATGAAAAACTGTTTTTT,CASSFTGANEKLFF,TRBV5-4,NA,TRBD1,TRBJ1-4
TGTGCCAGCAGTGACCTAGTCAACTATGGCTACACCTTC,CASSDLVNYGYTF,TRBV2,NA,NA,TRBJ1-2
TGTGCCAGCAGCCGACGTCTAGCGGGAGACACAGATACGCAGTATTTT,CASSRRLAGDTDTQYF,TRBV4-2,NA,TRBD2,TRBJ2-3
TGTGCCAGCACGGACGGGACTCTTAATGCCGGGGAGCTGTTTTTT,CASTDGTLNAGELFF,TRBV27,NA,NA,TRBJ2-2
TGTGCCAGCAGAACCACCGGGACAGGACTGTTACAGCCCCAGCATTTT,CASRTTGTGLLQPQHF,TRBV27,NA,TRBD1,TRBJ1-5
TGTGCCAGCAGCCTACCCTCGGGGGGACGCACCTACAATGAGCAGTTCTTC,CASSLPSGGRTYNEQFF,TRBV5-6,NA,TRBD2,TRBJ2-1
TGTGCCAGCAGCTACCAGAAATGGGGCAATGAGCAGTTCTTC,CASSYQKWGNEQFF,TRBV7-3,NA,NA,TRBJ2-1
TGTGCCAGCTCACCGGGCCAGGGTGAGACCCAGTACTTC,CASSPGQGETQYF,TRBV18,NA,NA,TRBJ2-5
TGTGCCAGCAGCCAGGAGGTCGATCAGCCCCAGCATTTT,CASSQEVDQPQHF,TRBV6-4,once,NA,TRBJ1-5
TGTGCCAGCAGCCAGGGACAGGCATATAGCAATCAGCCCCAGCATTTT,CASSQGQAYSNQPQHF,TRBV7-6,few,TRBD1,TRBJ1-5
TGTGCCAGCAGCCCAGACAGGACTAGCAAGGGTGAGCAGTTCTTC,CASSPDRTSKGEQFF,TRBV4-2,NA,TRBD2,TRBJ2-1
TGTGCCAGCAGATTAGACGGCGGTGCAACTAATGAAAAACTGTTTTTT,CASRLDGGATNEKLFF,TRBV6-6,NA,NA,TRBJ1-4
TGTGCCAGCAGCCCTAGCGGGAGAGGGACCGGGGAGCTGTTTTTT,CASSPSGRGTGELFF,TRBV7-3,NA,TRBD2,TRBJ2-2
TGCGCCAGCACCCCAGGGGCGACAGGGGCCTCGGGGGCCAACGTCCTGACTTTC,CASTPGATGASGANVLTF,TRBV5-1,once,TRBD1,TRBJ2-6
TGTGCTAGTGGTTCGGAGGGTACGCAGTATTTT,CASGSEGTQYF,TRBV12-5,NA,NA,TRBJ2-3
TGCAGCGTTGAAGGGAGTGCAACTAATGAAAAACTGTTTTTT,CSVEGSATNEKLFF,TRBV29-1,NA,NA,TRBJ1-4
TGTGCCAGCAGTCCAATGGGCGAGCAGTACTTC,CASSPMGEQYF,TRBV28,NA,NA,TRBJ2-7
TGTGCCAGCAGCTCTGAGGAAGGGGAGACCCAGTACTTC,CASSSEEGETQYF,TRBV7-2,NA,NA,TRBJ2-5
TGTGCCAGCTCACCTGCCGGGACAGGCACTGAAGCTTTCTTT,CASSPAGTGTEAFF,TRBV18,NA,TRBD1,TRBJ1-1
TGTGCCAGCAGGGGGACAGCCGACGTCTACACCTTC,CASRGTADVYTF,TRBV2,few,TRBD1,TRBJ1-2
TGTGCCAGCAGCTTAGAGCAGACCGGGGAGCTGTTTTTT,CASSLEQTGELFF,TRBV7-3,NA,NA,TRBJ2-2